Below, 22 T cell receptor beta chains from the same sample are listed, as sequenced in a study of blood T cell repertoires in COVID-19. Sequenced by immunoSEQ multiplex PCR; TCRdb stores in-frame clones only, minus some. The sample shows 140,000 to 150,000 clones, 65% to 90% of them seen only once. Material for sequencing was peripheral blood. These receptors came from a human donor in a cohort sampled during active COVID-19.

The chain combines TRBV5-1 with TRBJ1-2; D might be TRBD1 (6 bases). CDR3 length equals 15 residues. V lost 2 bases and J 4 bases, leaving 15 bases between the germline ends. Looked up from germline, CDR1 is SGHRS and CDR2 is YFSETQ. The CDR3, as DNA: TGCGCCAGCAGCTTACAAGCGACAGGCGCCTATGGCTACACCTTC. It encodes CASSLQATGAYGYTF.

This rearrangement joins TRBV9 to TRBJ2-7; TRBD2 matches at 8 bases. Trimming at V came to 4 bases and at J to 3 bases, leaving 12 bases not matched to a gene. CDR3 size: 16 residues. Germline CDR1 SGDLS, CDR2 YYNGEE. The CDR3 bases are TGTGCCAGCAGCCCCGTAGGATTAGCGGGAAACTACGAGCAGTACTTC. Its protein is CASSPVGLAGNYEQYF.

In DNA, the CDR3 is TGCGCCAGCAGCCTTGGGACTACGTTCTACAATGAGCAGTTCTTC. Its translation is CASSLGTTFYNEQFF. This rearrangement joins TRBV4-3 to TRBJ2-1; 7 bases line up with TRBD2. Unmatched junction bases numbered 6, after V lost 4 bases and J lost 3 bases. Germline CDR1 reads LGHNA; CDR2 reads YSLEER. CDR3 size: 15 residues.

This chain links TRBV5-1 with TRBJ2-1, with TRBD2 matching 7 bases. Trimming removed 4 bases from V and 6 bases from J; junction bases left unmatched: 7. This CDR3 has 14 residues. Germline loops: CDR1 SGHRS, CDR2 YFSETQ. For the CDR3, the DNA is TGCGCCAGCAGCCCAAGCGGGATCCCCAATGAGCAGTTCTTC. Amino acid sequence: CASSPSGIPNEQFF.

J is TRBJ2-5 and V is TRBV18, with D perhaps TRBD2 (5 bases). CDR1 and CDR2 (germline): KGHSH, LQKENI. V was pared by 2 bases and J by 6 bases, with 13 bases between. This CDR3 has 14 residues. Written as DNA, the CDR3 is TGTGCCAGCTCACCAGCCGGGGTTCAGAAGACCCAGTACTTC. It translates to CASSPAGVQKTQYF.

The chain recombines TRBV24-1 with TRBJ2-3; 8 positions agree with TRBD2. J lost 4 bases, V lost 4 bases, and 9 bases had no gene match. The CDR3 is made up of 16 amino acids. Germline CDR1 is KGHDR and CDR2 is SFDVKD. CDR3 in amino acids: CATSDPGLAAADTQYF. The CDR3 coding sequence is TGTGCCACCAGTGACCCCGGACTAGCAGCGGCAGATACGCAGTATTTT.

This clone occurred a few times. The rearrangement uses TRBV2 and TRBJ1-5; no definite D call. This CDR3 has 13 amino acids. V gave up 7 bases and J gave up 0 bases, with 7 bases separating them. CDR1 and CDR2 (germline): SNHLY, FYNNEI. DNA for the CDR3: TGTGCCAGCAAGCGCGATAGCAATCAGCCCCAGCATTTT. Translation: CASKRDSNQPQHF.

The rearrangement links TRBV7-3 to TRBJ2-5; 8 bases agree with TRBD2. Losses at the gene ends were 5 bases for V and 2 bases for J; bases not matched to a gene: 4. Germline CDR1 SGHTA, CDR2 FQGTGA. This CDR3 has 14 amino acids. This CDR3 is CASSLAGRQETQYF. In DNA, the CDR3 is TGTGCCAGCAGCCTAGCGGGTAGACAAGAGACCCAGTACTTC.

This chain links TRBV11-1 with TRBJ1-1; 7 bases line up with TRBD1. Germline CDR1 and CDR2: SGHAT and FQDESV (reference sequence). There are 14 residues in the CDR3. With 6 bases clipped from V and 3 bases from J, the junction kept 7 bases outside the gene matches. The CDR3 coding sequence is TGTGCCAGCAGGTACAGGGGATGGGACACTGAAGCTTTCTTT. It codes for CASRYRGWDTEAFF.

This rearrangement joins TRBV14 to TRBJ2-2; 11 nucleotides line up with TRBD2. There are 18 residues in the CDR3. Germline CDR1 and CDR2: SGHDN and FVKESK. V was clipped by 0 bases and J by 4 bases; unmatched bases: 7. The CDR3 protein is CASSQEELAGVPTGELFF. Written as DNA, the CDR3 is TGTGCCAGCAGCCAAGAGGAACTAGCGGGAGTTCCCACCGGGGAGCTGTTTTTT.

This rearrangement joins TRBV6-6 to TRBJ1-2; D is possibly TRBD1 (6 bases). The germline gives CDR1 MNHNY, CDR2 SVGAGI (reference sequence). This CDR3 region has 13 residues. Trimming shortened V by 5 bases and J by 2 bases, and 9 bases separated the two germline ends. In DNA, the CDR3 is TGTGCCAGCAGTAAGGGGGTGAACTATGGCTACACCTTC. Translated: CASSKGVNYGYTF.

This chain's CDR3 is CASSFLAGWVYNEQFF. The CDR3 region has the DNA TGTGCCAGCAGTTTTCTAGCGGGATGGGTCTACAATGAGCAGTTCTTC. This chain links TRBV28 with TRBJ2-1, with 9 bases that match TRBD2. Unmatched junction bases numbered 6, after V lost 3 bases and J lost 3 bases. The germline gives CDR1 MDHEN, CDR2 SYDVKM. The CDR3 covers 16 residues.

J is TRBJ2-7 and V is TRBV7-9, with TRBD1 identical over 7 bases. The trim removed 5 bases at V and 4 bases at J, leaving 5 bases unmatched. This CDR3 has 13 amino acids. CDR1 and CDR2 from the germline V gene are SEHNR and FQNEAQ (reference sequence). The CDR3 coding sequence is TGTGCCAGCAGCCGGGACAGCCAATACGAGCAGTACTTC. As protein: CASSRDSQYEQYF.

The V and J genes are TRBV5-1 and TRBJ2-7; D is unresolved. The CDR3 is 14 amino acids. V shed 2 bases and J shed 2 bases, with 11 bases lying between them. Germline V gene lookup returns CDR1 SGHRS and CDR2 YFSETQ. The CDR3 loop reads CASSLAYSTYEQYF. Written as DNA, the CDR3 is TGCGCCAGCAGCTTAGCATATTCAACCTACGAGCAGTACTTC.

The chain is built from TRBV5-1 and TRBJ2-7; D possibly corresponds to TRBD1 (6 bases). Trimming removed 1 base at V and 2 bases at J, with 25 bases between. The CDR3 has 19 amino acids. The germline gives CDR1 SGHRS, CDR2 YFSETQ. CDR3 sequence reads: CASSLRRGEGESGPYEQYF. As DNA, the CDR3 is TGCGCCAGCAGCTTGAGGCGTGGCGAGGGGGAGTCCGGACCCTACGAGCAGTACTTC.

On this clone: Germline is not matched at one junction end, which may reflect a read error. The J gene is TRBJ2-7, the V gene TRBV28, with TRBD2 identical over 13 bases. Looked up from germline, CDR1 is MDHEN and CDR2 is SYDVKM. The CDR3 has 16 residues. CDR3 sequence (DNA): TGTGCCAGCAGTATATGGACTAGCGGGAGTGTAGTTGAGCAGTACTTC. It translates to CASSIWTSGSVVEQYF. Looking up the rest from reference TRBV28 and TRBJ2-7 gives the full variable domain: DVKVTQSSRYLVKRTGEKVFLECVQDMDHENMFWYRQDPGLGLRLIYFSYDVKMKEKGDIPEGYSVSREKKERFSLILESASTNQTSMYLCASSIWTSGSVVEQYFGPGTRLTVT.

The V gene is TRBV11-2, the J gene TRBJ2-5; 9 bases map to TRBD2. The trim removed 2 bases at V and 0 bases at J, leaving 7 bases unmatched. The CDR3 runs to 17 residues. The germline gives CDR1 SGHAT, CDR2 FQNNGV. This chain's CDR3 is CASSLSSSGTYQETQYF. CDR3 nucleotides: TGTGCCAGCAGCTTAAGTTCTAGCGGGACTTACCAAGAGACCCAGTACTTC.

The CDR3, as DNA: TGTGCCAGCAGTGAACCGGGACAGTACTATGGCTACACCTTC. Protein product: CASSEPGQYYGYTF. The chain is built from TRBV2 and TRBJ1-2, with 7 bases identical to TRBD1. The CDR3 is 14 residues long. Germline V CDR1 and CDR2: SNHLY, FYNNEI. J gave up 3 bases and V 2 bases, and 3 bases lay outside the gene matches.

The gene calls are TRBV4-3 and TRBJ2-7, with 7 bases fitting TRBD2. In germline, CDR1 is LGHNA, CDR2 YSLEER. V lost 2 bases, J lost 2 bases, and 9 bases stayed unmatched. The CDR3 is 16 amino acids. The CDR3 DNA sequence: TGCGCCAGCAGCCAACAGCGGGACTCACTTACCTACGAGCAGTACTTC. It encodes CASSQQRDSLTYEQYF.

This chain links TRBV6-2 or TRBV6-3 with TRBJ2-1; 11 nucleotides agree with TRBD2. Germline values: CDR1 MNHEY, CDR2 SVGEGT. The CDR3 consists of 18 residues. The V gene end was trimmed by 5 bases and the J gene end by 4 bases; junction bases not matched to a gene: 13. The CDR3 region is CASSNHPGLADTYNEQFF. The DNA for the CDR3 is TGTGCCAGCAGTAACCATCCGGGACTAGCGGATACTTACAATGAGCAGTTCTTC.

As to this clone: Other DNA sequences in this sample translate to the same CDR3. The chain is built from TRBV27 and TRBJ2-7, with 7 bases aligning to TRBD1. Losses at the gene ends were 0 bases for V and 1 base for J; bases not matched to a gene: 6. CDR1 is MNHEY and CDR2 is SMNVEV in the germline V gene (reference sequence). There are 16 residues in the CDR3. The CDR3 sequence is CASSLSPAGGSYEQYF. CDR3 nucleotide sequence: TGTGCCAGCAGTTTATCGCCGGCAGGGGGATCCTACGAGCAGTACTTC.

The CDR3: CASSPGGGVQSTDTQYF. The CDR3 bases are TGCGCCAGCAGCCCGGGGGGGGGTGTGCAGAGCACAGATACGCAGTATTTT. The J gene is TRBJ2-3, the V gene TRBV5-1, with 8 bases fitting TRBD2. Germline V gene sequence: CDR1 SGHRS, CDR2 YFSETQ. The CDR3 extends over 17 amino acids. J gave up 0 bases and V 4 bases, and 10 bases lay outside the gene matches.